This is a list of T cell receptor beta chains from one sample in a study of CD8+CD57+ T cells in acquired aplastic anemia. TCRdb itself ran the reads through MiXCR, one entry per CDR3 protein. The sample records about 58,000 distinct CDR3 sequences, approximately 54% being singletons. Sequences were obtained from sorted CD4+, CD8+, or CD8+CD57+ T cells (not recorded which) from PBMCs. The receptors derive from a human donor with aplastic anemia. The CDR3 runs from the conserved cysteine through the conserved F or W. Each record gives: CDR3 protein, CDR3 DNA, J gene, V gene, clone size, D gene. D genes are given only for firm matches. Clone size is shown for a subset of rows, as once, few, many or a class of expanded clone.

cdr3_aa: CASSHDPSYEQYF
cdr3_nt: TGTGCCAGCAGCCATGACCCCTCCTACGAGCAGTACTTC
j_call: TRBJ2-7
v_call: TRBV3-1
clone_size: NA
d_call: NA

cdr3_aa: CASGPGLSHSNQPQHF
cdr3_nt: TGTGCCAGCGGCCCCGGACTGTCCCATAGCAATCAGCCCCAGCATTTT
j_call: TRBJ1-5
v_call: TRBV7-8
clone_size: few
d_call: NA

cdr3_aa: CAIGVGDEQYF
cdr3_nt: TGTGCCATCGGGGTTGGGGACGAGCAGTACTTC
j_call: TRBJ2-7
v_call: TRBV10-3
clone_size: NA
d_call: NA

cdr3_aa: CASSFGQGTTISTDTQYF
cdr3_nt: TGTGCCAGCAGCTTCGGGCAGGGGACTACAATTAGCACAGATACGCAGTATTTT
j_call: TRBJ2-3
v_call: TRBV11-1
clone_size: NA
d_call: NA

cdr3_aa: CASSADRELYEQYF
cdr3_nt: TGTGCCAGCAGCGCAGACAGGGAACTCTACGAGCAGTACTTC
j_call: TRBJ2-7
v_call: TRBV25-1
clone_size: NA
d_call: TRBD1

cdr3_aa: CASSIDWGVPDTQYF
cdr3_nt: TGTGCCAGTAGTATAGACTGGGGGGTCCCCGATACGCAGTATTTT
j_call: TRBJ2-3
v_call: TRBV19
clone_size: once
d_call: NA

cdr3_aa: CASSAQGASEAFF
cdr3_nt: TGTGCCAGCAGTGCACAGGGGGCCTCTGAAGCTTTCTTT
j_call: TRBJ1-1
v_call: TRBV25-1
clone_size: few
d_call: TRBD1

cdr3_aa: CASSSTGNYEQYF
cdr3_nt: TGTGCCAGCAGCTCAACGGGGAACTACGAGCAGTACTTC
j_call: TRBJ2-7
v_call: TRBV7-9
clone_size: NA
d_call: NA

cdr3_aa: CASSLDLSSGGPYNEQFF
cdr3_nt: TGTGCCAGCAGCTTAGACTTGAGTAGCGGGGGGCCCTACAATGAGCAGTTCTTC
j_call: TRBJ2-1
v_call: TRBV11-2
clone_size: medium-sized
d_call: TRBD2

cdr3_aa: CASSLGGANEQFF
cdr3_nt: TGTGCCAGCAGCTTGGGGGGCGCGAATGAGCAGTTCTTC
j_call: TRBJ2-1
v_call: TRBV7-2
clone_size: NA
d_call: NA

cdr3_aa: CATSESWGSEAFF
cdr3_nt: TGTGCCACCAGTGAATCATGGGGCAGTGAAGCTTTCTTT
j_call: TRBJ1-1
v_call: TRBV24-1
clone_size: few
d_call: NA

cdr3_aa: CASSEYPGQTYEQYF
cdr3_nt: TGTGCCAGCAGTGAATACCCCGGACAGACCTACGAGCAGTACTTC
j_call: TRBJ2-7
v_call: TRBV2
clone_size: NA
d_call: NA

cdr3_aa: CSATTGTGVGSPLHF
cdr3_nt: TGCAGTGCTACGACCGGGACAGGGGTAGGGTCACCCCTCCACTTT
j_call: TRBJ1-6
v_call: TRBV20-1
clone_size: NA
d_call: TRBD1

cdr3_aa: CAWSEGGVRTEAFF
cdr3_nt: TGTGCCTGGAGTGAGGGTGGGGTTCGCACTGAAGCTTTCTTT
j_call: TRBJ1-1
v_call: TRBV30
clone_size: NA
d_call: NA

cdr3_aa: CASTPPGQGSQPQHF
cdr3_nt: TGTGCCAGCACCCCTCCGGGACAGGGTAGTCAGCCCCAGCATTTT
j_call: TRBJ1-5
v_call: TRBV12-3/TRBV12-4
clone_size: NA
d_call: TRBD1

cdr3_aa: CASSLRQMNTEAFF
cdr3_nt: TGTGCCAGCAGTTTACGGCAGATGAACACTGAAGCTTTCTTT
j_call: TRBJ1-1
v_call: TRBV27
clone_size: many
d_call: NA

cdr3_aa: CASSVDGGDEQYF
cdr3_nt: TGTGCCAGCAGTGTCGACGGAGGGGACGAGCAGTACTTC
j_call: TRBJ2-7
v_call: TRBV2
clone_size: NA
d_call: NA

cdr3_aa: CASSQGTGQPQHF
cdr3_nt: TGTGCCAGCAGCCAAGGGACAGGGCAGCCCCAGCATTTT
j_call: TRBJ1-5
v_call: TRBV3-1
clone_size: NA
d_call: TRBD1

cdr3_aa: CATRGLAGELFF
cdr3_nt: TGCGCCACCCGGGGTTTAGCCGGGGAGCTGTTTTTT
j_call: TRBJ2-2
v_call: TRBV4-1
clone_size: many
d_call: NA

cdr3_aa: CASSLLSGANVLTF
cdr3_nt: TGTGCCAGCAGCCTCCTCTCTGGGGCCAACGTCCTGACTTTC
j_call: TRBJ2-6
v_call: TRBV9
clone_size: NA
d_call: NA

cdr3_aa: CASLGGRDLAELFF
cdr3_nt: TGTGCCAGCTTGGGGGGGCGGGACCTGGCGGAGCTGTTTTTT
j_call: TRBJ2-2
v_call: TRBV6-1
clone_size: many
d_call: NA

cdr3_aa: CSVGTGRDEQYF
cdr3_nt: TGCAGCGTTGGGACAGGGCGGGACGAGCAGTACTTC
j_call: TRBJ2-7
v_call: TRBV29-1
clone_size: NA
d_call: TRBD1

cdr3_aa: CSAELQGWSTEAFF
cdr3_nt: TGCAGCGCTGAGTTGCAGGGGTGGAGCACTGAAGCTTTCTTT
j_call: TRBJ1-1
v_call: TRBV29-1
clone_size: NA
d_call: NA

cdr3_aa: CASSERAGAGTGELFF
cdr3_nt: TGCGCCAGCAGTGAGAGGGCGGGGGCCGGCACCGGGGAGCTGTTTTTT
j_call: TRBJ2-2
v_call: TRBV10-1
clone_size: NA
d_call: NA

cdr3_aa: CASRMGGRGRETQYF
cdr3_nt: TGTGCCAGTAGGATGGGAGGCAGAGGGCGGGAGACCCAGTACTTC
j_call: TRBJ2-5
v_call: TRBV19
clone_size: NA
d_call: NA

cdr3_aa: CASSSSLATQYF
cdr3_nt: TGTGCCAGCAGCTCGTCTCTGGCTACGCAGTATTTT
j_call: TRBJ2-3
v_call: TRBV7-2
clone_size: NA
d_call: NA

cdr3_aa: CATSRGTGNNSPLHF
cdr3_nt: TGTGCCACCAGCAGAGGGACAGGGAATAATTCACCCCTCCACTTT
j_call: TRBJ1-6
v_call: TRBV15
clone_size: NA
d_call: TRBD1

cdr3_aa: CATSLAGGLNEQFF
cdr3_nt: TGTGCCACCTCACTAGCGGGGGGGCTCAATGAGCAGTTCTTC
j_call: TRBJ2-1
v_call: TRBV24-1
clone_size: medium-sized
d_call: TRBD2

cdr3_aa: CASSGGQGRNTEAFF
cdr3_nt: TGTGCCAGCAGTGGCGGACAGGGAAGGAACACTGAAGCTTTCTTT
j_call: TRBJ1-1
v_call: TRBV2
clone_size: NA
d_call: TRBD1

cdr3_aa: CASSASGLNSPLHF
cdr3_nt: TGTGCCAGCAGTGCTTCAGGGTTGAATTCACCCCTCCACTTT
j_call: TRBJ1-6
v_call: TRBV10-3
clone_size: NA
d_call: NA

cdr3_aa: CASSPLDRAHEQYF
cdr3_nt: TGTGCCAGCAGCCCCCTGGACAGGGCCCACGAGCAGTACTTC
j_call: TRBJ2-7
v_call: TRBV5-8
clone_size: many
d_call: TRBD1

cdr3_aa: CASSARPANTGELFF
cdr3_nt: TGTGCCAGTAGTGCGAGACCAGCGAACACCGGGGAGCTGTTTTTT
j_call: TRBJ2-2
v_call: TRBV19
clone_size: NA
d_call: NA

cdr3_aa: CASSPSSGRALGEQYF
cdr3_nt: TGTGCCAGCAGCCCTTCCAGCGGGAGGGCCCTCGGAGAGCAGTACTTC
j_call: TRBJ2-7
v_call: TRBV6-1
clone_size: NA
d_call: TRBD2

cdr3_aa: CASSLAGFSGNEQFF
cdr3_nt: TGTGCCAGCAGCTTAGCAGGATTCAGCGGCAATGAGCAGTTCTTC
j_call: TRBJ2-1
v_call: TRBV7-2
clone_size: NA
d_call: NA

cdr3_aa: CASNPRDRDGYTF
cdr3_nt: TGTGCCAGCAACCCTCGGGACAGGGATGGCTACACCTTC
j_call: TRBJ1-2
v_call: TRBV9
clone_size: NA
d_call: TRBD1

cdr3_aa: CASSPGQGFGYTF
cdr3_nt: TGCGCCAGCAGCCCGGGACAGGGTTTTGGCTACACCTTC
j_call: TRBJ1-2
v_call: TRBV10-2
clone_size: once
d_call: TRBD1